This T cell receptor beta chain was profiled in a study of CXCR3-negative and CXCR3-positive naive CD8 T cells. Study details: The TRB read total, 120 million to 150 million, broke down to about 1.5 +/- 0.3 million reads per library. Study results and limitations: Surface CD5 matched across naive subsets, and TRB CDR3 properties served to infer TCR strength. For naive cells, CXCR3-negative and CXCR3-positive subsets had similar TRBV-TRBJ usage; for memory cells, usage differed.

UMI-labeled 5' RACE yielded the TRB cDNA libraries. One entry per CDR3 protein, without DNA, is what TCRdb gives after re-calling the 5' RACE reads. Its listing shows 100,000 to 150,000 distinct CDR3 sequences. Cells classed as naive CD8+ T cells were CD45RO-CCR7+CD27+CD95-. Turning to this clonotype: The antigen remains unidentified.

This receptor was obtained from a human donor in good health. Some clones in this sample may be carry-over from other donors' samples. Sequenced sample: naive CXCR3- CD8+ T cells from blood. The subset here: CD45RO-CCR7+CD27+CD95- naive CD8+ T cells lacking CXCR3 (TNR3-).

The CDR3 reads CSAPREYEQYF. The chain joins TRBV20-1 to TRBJ2-7; checking the TCRdb D call of TRBD1 is not possible without DNA. CDR3 length: 11 amino acids. Germline values: CDR1 DFQATT, CDR2 SNEGSKA (reference sequence).